The rows below give T cell receptor beta chains drawn from one sample of a study of T cells in localized non-small cell lung cancer. Data came from immunoSEQ multiplex PCR; TCRdb stores just in-frame clones and leaves some out. Of 45,000 to 60,000 clones in the sample, roughly 89% were seen once. Here the sequenced sample was peripheral blood, taken before any cancer treatment. These TCRs come from a woman aged 35 to 69 with stage I lung adenocarcinoma. Both conserved end residues are trimmed from each CDR3.

v_gene	j_gene	CDR3aa
TRBV4-2	TRBJ1-1	ASSQETYTEAF
TRBV9	TRBJ2-3	ASSVGAGSGTDTQY
TRBV28	TRBJ2-7	ASSEDRATFYEQY
TRBV30	TRBJ1-6	AWSSDLSYNSPLH
TRBV7-6	TRBJ2-1	ASSLGVRGYSYNEQF
TRBV6-5	TRBJ1-2	ASSYNVGTSYGYT
TRBV6-5	TRBJ2-7	ASSHRQGLYEQY
TRBV5-1	TRBJ2-7	VSSFIPFGGVSYEQY
TRBV5-6	TRBJ1-1	ASSSTGTGIWGGNTEAF
TRBV7-2	TRBJ1-6	ASSLAGGPNSPLH
TRBV7-9	TRBJ1-5	ASSVGGQPQH
TRBV25-1	TRBJ1-6	ASSEPGQNSPLH
TRBV6-6	TRBJ1-5	ASSYPGDNQPQH
TRBV7-9	TRBJ1-5	ASSPDRGRIQPQH
TRBV30	TRBJ1-6	AWRDSNYNSPLH
TRBV6-1	TRBJ1-1	ASNWLGRDTEAF
TRBV6-5	TRBJ1-5	ASRPRGGGNQPQH
TRBV30	TRBJ2-2	AWSAGTANTGELF
TRBV7-2	TRBJ1-5	ASSPDREQPQH
TRBV9	TRBJ2-1	ASSFTGSFNEQF
TRBV6-1	TRBJ1-3	ASSDSQGSGNTIY
TRBV5-1	TRBJ2-1	ASSLDTHNEQF
TRBV5-5	TRBJ2-1	ASSRGQGYNEQF
TRBV7-3	TRBJ2-1	ASSLTGGNEQF
TRBV19	TRBJ1-1	ASSIGGGTEAF
TRBV7-2	TRBJ2-1	ASSLAGTTYNEQF
TRBV4-1	TRBJ2-3	ASSQVLAATDTQY